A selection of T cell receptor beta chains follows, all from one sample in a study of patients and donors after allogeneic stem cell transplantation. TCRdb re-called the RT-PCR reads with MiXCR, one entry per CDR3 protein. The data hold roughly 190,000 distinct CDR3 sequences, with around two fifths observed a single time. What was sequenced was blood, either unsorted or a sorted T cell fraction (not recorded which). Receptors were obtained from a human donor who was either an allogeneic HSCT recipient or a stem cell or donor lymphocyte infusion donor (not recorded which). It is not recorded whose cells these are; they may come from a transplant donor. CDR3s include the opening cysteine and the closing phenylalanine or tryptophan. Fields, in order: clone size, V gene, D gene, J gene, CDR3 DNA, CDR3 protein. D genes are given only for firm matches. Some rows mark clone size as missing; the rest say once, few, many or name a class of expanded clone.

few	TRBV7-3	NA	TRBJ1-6	TGTGCCAGCAGCCCCGGGACAACTTATAATTCACCTCTCCACTTT	CASSPGTTYNSPLHF
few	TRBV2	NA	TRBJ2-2	TGTGCCAGCAGTCGGGTCAGCCCCACCGGGGAGCTGTTTTTT	CASSRVSPTGELFF
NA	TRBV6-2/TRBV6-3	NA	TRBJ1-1	TGTGCCAGCAGTGAAGAGGGTTTCAACACTGAAGCTTTCTTT	CASSEEGFNTEAFF
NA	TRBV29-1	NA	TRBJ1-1	TGCAGCGTCGGAGATACGGGCACTGAAGCTTTCTTT	CSVGDTGTEAFF
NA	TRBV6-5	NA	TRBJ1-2	TGTGCCAGCAGTTACTCGGCCGGAACTGATGGCTACACCTTC	CASSYSAGTDGYTF
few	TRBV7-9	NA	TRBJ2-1	TGTGCCAGCAGCTTACGTAGGGAAGGCGGGCAGGCGAGTGAGCAGTTCTTC	CASSLRREGGQASEQFF
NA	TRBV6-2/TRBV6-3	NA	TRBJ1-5	TGTGCCAGCAGTCCAGCCCTCAATCAGCCCCAGCATTTT	CASSPALNQPQHF
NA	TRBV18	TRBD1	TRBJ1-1	TGTGCCAGCTCCCCAACAGGGGAGGGAGGCAACACTGAAGCTTTCTTT	CASSPTGEGGNTEAFF
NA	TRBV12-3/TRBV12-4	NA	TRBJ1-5	TGTGCCAGCAGCCGGTCGGCCACTAGCAATCAGCCCCAGCATTTT	CASSRSATSNQPQHF
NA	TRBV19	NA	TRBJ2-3	TGTGCCAGTAGTATAGCCCACCGGGGGCTAGCGACTTCTAGCACAGATACGCAGTATTTT	CASSIAHRGLATSSTDTQYF
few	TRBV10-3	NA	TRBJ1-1	TGTGCCATCAGTGAACCGGGTCAAGGGTCCACTGAAGCTTTCTTT	CAISEPGQGSTEAFF
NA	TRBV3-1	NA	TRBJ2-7	TGTGCCAGCAGCCAAGTAGGTAACGAGCAGTACTTC	CASSQVGNEQYF
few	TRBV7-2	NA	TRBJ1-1	TGTGCCAGCAGCTTAGAGGGAGGTCGAACTGAAGCTTTCTTT	CASSLEGGRTEAFF
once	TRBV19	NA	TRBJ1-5	TGTGCCAGTAGTATAAGTGAATATAGCAATCAGCCCCAGCATTTT	CASSISEYSNQPQHF
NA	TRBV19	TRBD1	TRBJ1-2	TGTGCCAGTACCCCGGGACAGGCCTATGGCTACACCTTC	CASTPGQAYGYTF
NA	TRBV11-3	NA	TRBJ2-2	TGTGCCAGCAGCTTAACGTTCGACGGGGAGCTGTTTTTT	CASSLTFDGELFF
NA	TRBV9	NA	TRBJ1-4	TGTGCCAGCAGCGTACACGTCGGGTCTACTAATGAAAAACTGTTTTTT	CASSVHVGSTNEKLFF
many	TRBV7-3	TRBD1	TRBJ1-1	TGTGCCAGCAGCCAGGACAGGGGTGGAAAAACTGAAGCTTTCTTT	CASSQDRGGKTEAFF
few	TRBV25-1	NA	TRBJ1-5	TGTGCCAGCAGTGAATTAGGGGAAGGGGTCCCCCACCTTAGCAATCAGCCCCAGCATTTT	CASSELGEGVPHLSNQPQHF
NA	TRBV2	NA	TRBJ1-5	TGTGCCAGCAGTGCAGAGGGTCAGCCCCAGCATTTT	CASSAEGQPQHF
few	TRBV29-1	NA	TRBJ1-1	TGCAGCGTTGGAGAGGGGATGAACACTGAAGCTTTCTTT	CSVGEGMNTEAFF
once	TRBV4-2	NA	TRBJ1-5	TGTGCCAGCAGCCAGGGGGGGGTGAACAATCAGCCCCAGCATTTT	CASSQGGVNNQPQHF
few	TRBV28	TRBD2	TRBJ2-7	TGTGCCACACGTAAAGCTTTAGCGGGATCCTACGAGCAGTACTTC	CATRKALAGSYEQYF
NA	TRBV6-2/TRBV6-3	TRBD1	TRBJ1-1	TGTGCCAGCAGTCCCGTCAGGGGGATGAACACTGAAGCTTTCTTT	CASSPVRGMNTEAFF